This paragraph reports one TCR beta chain. The CDR3 totals 16 residues. Unmatched junction bases numbered 3, after V lost 0 bases and J lost 8 bases. Germline V gene data show CDR1 as SGHVS and CDR2 as FNYEAQ. The record originates from a study of blood T cell repertoires in COVID-19. As for the study in general: PBMCs, B-cell-depleted T cells, or T cells provided the cDNA or gDNA that made up the material.

In the study's own analysis: Nucleated cell counts were estimated from reference gene primer amplification. Here immunoSEQ multiplex PCR was the method, and the copy in TCRdb shows in-frame clones only, minus some. From that table come the V and J calls and clone size; the DNA was used to work out D and trimming. The sample yields 90,000 or so clones, about 89% seen once. The TCR was taken from a human donor in a cohort sampled during active COVID-19. Sequenced sample: peripheral blood. The chain uses TRBV7-6 and TRBJ1-6; 11 bases map to TRBD1. CDR3 region: CASSLAGTGGYSPLHF. The CDR3, as DNA: TGTGCCAGCAGCTTAGCAGGGACAGGGGGATATTCACCCCTCCACTTT.